This T cell receptor beta chain was sequenced in a study of cytomegalovirus exposure and HLA in healthy donors (dated by TCRdb to 2017 to 2019). General notes on the study: According to an earlier analysis of several hundred of the donors, about 179 million T cells yielded some 110 million unique TCR beta sequences and about 300 Gb of sequence data. An early release that covered more than 550 HLA-typed donors contained about 290 gigabases of sequencing data and about 93 million unique TCR sequences. Several DR-DQ haplotypes were handled as single units for association and clustering, since linkage in the cohort was strong. To predict cytomegalovirus infection status, the study brought together high-throughput TCR immunosequencing, statistical association of individual TCRs with disease status, and machine learning. The study profiled the T cell repertoires of approximately 700 subjects by immunosequencing and related them to cytomegalovirus serostatus. Typing coverage differed by locus: A, B, C, DRB1 and DQB1 were typed in about 620-640 donors, DQA1 in 522, DPA1 in 600 to 610, and DPB1 in roughly 450. To decide whether each TCR beta V gene segment behaved as functional or pseudogenic, an earlier analysis of fewer than 750 of the donors relied on high-throughput TCR beta sequencing. Rather than drawing on any new phenotypic data, the later analysis identified candidate immune exposures from TCR beta sequences and the way those sequences occurred across donors. Among the roughly 370 genotyped donors, around 81% belonged to the genetic ancestry cluster associated with self-reported Caucasian donors. Both class I and class II loci were covered by HLA typing, at four-digit resolution. Among 398 genotyped donors of the cohort, an average of about 240,000 unique TCR beta nucleotide sequences was sequenced per donor, of which about 18% were non-productive. A later analysis re-analyzed previously published TCR beta repertoires from 650 to 800 donors and added high-resolution HLA genotyping to study TCR occurrence patterns. Donor age, sex, ethnicity and CMV serostatus were collected together with the repertoire data. In addition to the first cohort of 666 subjects, a separate validation cohort of around 110 different subjects was used. Genome-wide SNP genotypes for about three fifths of the roughly 670 donors were used in a later genetic analysis, which treated that subset as a discovery cohort. The study aimed to test whether cataloging public T cell receptors could reveal signatures of past pathogen exposure. Every repertoire in the discovery cohort had been generated on one and the same sequencing platform.

Study-wide conclusions, independent of this receptor: A later analysis associated about 18,000 TCR beta sequences with specific HLA alleles at a false discovery rate of 0.05. According to the authors, the approach could potentially be generalized to other disease states and immunological phenotypes. Because some donors lacked HLA typing at each locus, the association tests relied only on the typed subset. A later genetic analysis reported fewer N-insertions in productive TCRs among donors in an Asian-associated ancestry cluster than the roughly 620-donor mean. For the cohort, immune exposure information was limited to CMV serostatus. The cohort was sequenced for TCR beta chains only, and without alpha or paired-chain data the features that could be detected were limited. V-gene and J-gene trimming of TCR beta chains was associated with a missense DCLRE1C variant in a later genetic analysis, and the association was replicated in an independent cohort. In a later analysis, TCR association rates were found to vary across HLA loci, with the most associated TCRs seen for DRB1 alleles and the fewest for HLA-C alleles. A few of the identified cytomegalovirus-associated TCR beta chains were confirmed in vitro to be specific for cytomegalovirus antigens. Some IMGT-functional V segments, including TRBV6-2 and TRBV6-3, could not be distinguished by the 87-base-pair reads and were therefore excluded. In a later analysis, HLA-associated TCR beta chains were found to be more clonally expanded and to have lower generation probabilities than equally common non-associated chains. In the study, 150 to 200 TCR beta chains were listed as associated with cytomegalovirus. Assigning TCR associations to individual alleles was difficult when HLA alleles, especially DR and DQ, strongly co-occurred. A further reported finding was that TCR beta sequences accurately predicted the HLA-A and HLA-B alleles for most subjects in the first cohort. The classifier was reported to diagnose cytomegalovirus status with high specificity and sensitivity in both the original cohort and the validation cohort. Most TCR sequences were seen in very few donors, while some public TCRs were found in many individuals. Several of the top co-occurrence clusters appeared to be linked to parvovirus B19, influenza, CMV and Epstein-Barr virus, according to a later analysis. Because counts were too low, about 18 rarely observed V segments, including chromosome 9 orphons, were excluded from the earlier analysis of about 500 of the donors. A later analysis found that most CMV-associated TCR beta chains appeared HLA-restricted, with HLA associations seemingly driven largely by CMV exposure. Roughly uniform sequencing depth across donors was assumed in presence/absence analyses, although this assumption may not hold. Correlated functional status among segregating V segments might reflect linkage disequilibrium, but an unknown experimental factor could not be ruled out. A cluster of highly shared sequence variants was judged likely to represent a technical artifact of the sequencing pipeline. In an earlier analysis of 500 to 650 of the donors, most TCR beta V segments appeared in productive rearrangements about 87% or about 30% of the time, broadly matching IMGT annotations.

In the case of this clone: Its specific antigen is unknown.

From a lookup of the germline V gene, CDR1 and CDR2 are LGHNT and FRNRAP. Taken from cysteine to phenylalanine, the CDR3 has 16 residues. The retained sequence is limited to the CDR3, 48 bases, with the frame set at the first base. The junction shows trimming of 2 bases on V and 4 bases on J, plus 14 bases between the germline ends. Library preparation used the immunoSEQ multiplex PCR assay. The multiplex PCR relied on a mix of 60 forward primers for TCR Vbeta segments and 13 reverse primers for TCR Jbeta segments. The CDR3 region of rearranged TCR beta genes was amplified from genomic DNA with a multiplex PCR assay. The amplified TCR beta libraries were sequenced on the Illumina HiSeq System as 87-base-pair reads. Processing in the source paper ran as follows. A later analysis counted around 72 million unique TCR beta chains across the 666 repertoires, and approximately 11 million of these chains were shared by at least two donors. To remove PCR and sequencing errors, raw reads were error-corrected and collapsed into unique sequences using a nearest-neighbor algorithm that merged closely related sequences. Alignment of CDR3 sequences to IMGT reference sequences was used to assign V, D and J gene segments. For a sequence to be retained, at least a six-nucleotide match to both a V gene segment and a J gene segment was required. A rearrangement counted as productive if the CDR3 had no stop codons and remained in frame with V and J, and every other rearrangement counted as non-productive. Following IMGT convention, CDR3 was defined as the stretch from the second conserved V-encoded cysteine to the conserved J-encoded phenylalanine. In an earlier analysis of some 550 of the donors, sequences lacking an unambiguous match to a single V gene segment were excluded. An earlier analysis of several hundred of the donors called V segments functional above 56.7% productive rearrangements and segregating when the between-donor standard deviation exceeded 5%. A statistical classification framework was developed to diagnose cytomegalovirus status using the catalog of TCR beta chain sequences. A later analysis assigned V and J genes by comparing TCR nucleotide sequences with IMGT/GENE-DB human TR gene sequences. In a later analysis, CDR3 sequences and most-parsimonious VDJ recombination scenarios were assigned using the TCRdist pipeline. A later analysis defined each TCR beta chain by its CDR3 amino acid sequence plus V-gene family, and excluded reads lacking a unique V-gene family. As a way to deal with suspected cross-contamination and a sequencing artifact, a later analysis dropped 592 nucleotide sequences that were highly shared and had low generation probability. In a later analysis, a clonal expansion index was calculated for each public chain from normalized within-repertoire ranks of inferred template counts. A later analysis computed generation probabilities with a VDJ recombination model fitted to out-of-frame rearrangements, and checked the results against IGoR. In a later analysis, TCR-TCR, TCR-HLA and TCR-CMV co-occurrence was scored with hypergeometric tests, and a repertoire-size bias correction was applied to TCR pairs. False discovery rates were estimated in a later analysis by permuting HLA or CMV assignments 20 times. In a later analysis, co-occurring TCRs were grouped using DBSCAN, and TCRdist sequence similarity was added for clustering within HLA-allele-positive subsets. Co-occurrence clustering excluded repertoires with fewer than 30,000 or more than 120,000 public chains, plus five with anomalous nucleotide sharing. TCRdb carries this immuneACCESS record with in-frame sequences only. Its versions omit some clonotypes, under half of them owing to an unresolved V gene in the studies checked, with the rest unexplained. V, J and clone size are taken as reported in that table, and D and trimming were inferred from the DNA itself. In this sample's table one finds some 120,000 clones. The ten largest make up roughly 2% of the sample.

The cohort comprised some 700 healthy bone marrow donors. At the time of sampling, all cohort members were nominally healthy, though unrecorded immune exposures were likely present. The donor was CMV seronegative and was included in the group of over 300 seronegative cohort members. A peripheral blood sample was provided by each donor, and peripheral blood mononuclear cells were used for TCR beta sequencing. The Qiagen DNeasy Blood Extraction Kit was used to extract genomic DNA from the blood cell samples. The sequence came from a woman aged 60-75 years in good health and CMV-seronegative. The sequenced material came from PBMCs. The rearranged segments are TRBV12-5 and TRBJ2-2; TRBD1 is a weak D gene call, 5 bases matching. The CDR3 is CASGLLSRVGTGELFF. In nucleotide form, the sequence is TGTGCTAGTGGTTTGTTAAGCAGGGTGGGCACCGGGGAGCTGTTTTTT.